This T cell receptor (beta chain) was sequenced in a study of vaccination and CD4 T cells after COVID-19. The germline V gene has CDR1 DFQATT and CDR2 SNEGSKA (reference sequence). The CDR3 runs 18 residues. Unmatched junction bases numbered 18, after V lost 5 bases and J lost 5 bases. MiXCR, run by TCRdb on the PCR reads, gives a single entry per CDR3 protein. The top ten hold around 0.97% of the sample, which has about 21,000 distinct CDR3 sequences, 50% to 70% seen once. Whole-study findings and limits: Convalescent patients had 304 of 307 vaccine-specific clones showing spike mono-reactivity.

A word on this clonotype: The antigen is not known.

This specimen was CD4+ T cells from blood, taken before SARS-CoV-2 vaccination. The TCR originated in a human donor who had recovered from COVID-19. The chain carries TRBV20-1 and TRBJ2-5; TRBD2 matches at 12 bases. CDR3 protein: CSAGRLAGDLGFAETQYF. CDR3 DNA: TGCAGTGCTGGTAGACTAGCGGGAGACTTGGGGTTCGCGGAGACCCAGTACTTC.